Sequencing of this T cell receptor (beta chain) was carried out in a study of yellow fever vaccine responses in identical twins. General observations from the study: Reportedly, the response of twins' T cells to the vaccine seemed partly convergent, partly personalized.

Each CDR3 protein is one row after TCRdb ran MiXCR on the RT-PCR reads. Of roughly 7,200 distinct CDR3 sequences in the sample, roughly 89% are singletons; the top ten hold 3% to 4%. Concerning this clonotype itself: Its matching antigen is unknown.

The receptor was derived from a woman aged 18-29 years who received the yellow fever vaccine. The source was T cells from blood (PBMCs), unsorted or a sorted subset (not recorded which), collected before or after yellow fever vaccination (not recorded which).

CDR3 nucleotides: TGTGCCAGCAGCTTGGGACAGGGGGATAGGGATGAGCAGTTCTTC. Amino acids: CASSLGQGDRDEQFF. V and J are TRBV11-1 and TRBJ2-1; TRBD1 aligns across 11 bases. J gave up 8 bases and V 3 bases, and 6 bases lay outside the gene matches. The CDR3 extends over 15 amino acids. The germline gives CDR1 SGHAT, CDR2 FQDESV (reference sequence).